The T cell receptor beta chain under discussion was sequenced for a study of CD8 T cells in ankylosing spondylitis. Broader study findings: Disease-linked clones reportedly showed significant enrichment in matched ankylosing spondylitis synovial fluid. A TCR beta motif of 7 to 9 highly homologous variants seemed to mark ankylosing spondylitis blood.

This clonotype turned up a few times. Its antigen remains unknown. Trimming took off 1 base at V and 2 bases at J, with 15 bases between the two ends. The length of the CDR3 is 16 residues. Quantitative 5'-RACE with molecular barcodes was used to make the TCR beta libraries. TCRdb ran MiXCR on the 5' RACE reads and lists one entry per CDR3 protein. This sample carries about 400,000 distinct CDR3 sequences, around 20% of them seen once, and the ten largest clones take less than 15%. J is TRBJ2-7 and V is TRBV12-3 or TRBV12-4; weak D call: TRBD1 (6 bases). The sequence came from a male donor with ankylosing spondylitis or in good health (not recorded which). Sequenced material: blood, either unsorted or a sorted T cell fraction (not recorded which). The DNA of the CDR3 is TGTGCCAGCAGTTTAGGACAGGCCAGAGAAGCCTACGAGCAGTACTTC. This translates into CASSLGQAREAYEQYF.